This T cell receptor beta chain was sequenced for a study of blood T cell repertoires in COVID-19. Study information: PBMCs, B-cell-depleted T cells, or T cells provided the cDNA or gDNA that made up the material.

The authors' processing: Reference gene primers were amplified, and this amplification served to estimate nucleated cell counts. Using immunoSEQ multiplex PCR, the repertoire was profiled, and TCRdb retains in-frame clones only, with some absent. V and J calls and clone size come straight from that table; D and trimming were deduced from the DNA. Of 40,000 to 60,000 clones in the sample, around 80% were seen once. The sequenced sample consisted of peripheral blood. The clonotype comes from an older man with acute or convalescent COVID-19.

Here the CDR3 reads CASSQELAGGPGTGELFF. CDR3 coding DNA: TGCGCCAGCAGCCAAGAGCTAGCGGGAGGGCCAGGCACCGGGGAGCTGTTTTTT. This chain connects TRBV4-1 to TRBJ2-2; 12 nucleotides align to TRBD2. Germline CDR1 MGHRA, CDR2 YSYEKL. V gave up 0 bases and J gave up 4 bases; unmatched junction bases: 6. This CDR3 is 18 amino acids long.